The 27 T cell receptor beta chains below come from one sample, sequenced in a study of CD4 T cells in relation to SARS-CoV-2 and coronaviruses. This table comes from immunoSEQ multiplex PCR, and its TCRdb copy is limited to in-frame clones, with some not included. Among about 36,000 clones listed, about 80% were seen once. What these receptors recognize is not known. The sample comprised naive CD4+ T cells from PBMCs, cultured in vitro. Subset defined: naive CD4+ T cells isolated by negative enrichment. The receptor set was obtained from an adult with COVID-19.

This chain connects TRBV2 to TRBJ2-7, with TRBD2 matching 13 bases. CDR1 is SNHLY and CDR2 is FYNNEI in the germline V gene. The CDR3 runs to 16 residues. Trimming removed 6 bases from V and 4 bases from J; junction bases left unmatched: 9. CDR3 amino acids: CASRANGLAGDYEQYF. CDR3 DNA: TGTGCCAGCAGGGCCAATGGACTAGCGGGAGATTACGAGCAGTACTTC. The variable domain in full, completed from reference TRBV2 and TRBJ2-7, reads EPEVTQTPSHQVTQMGQEVILRCVPISNHLYFYWYRQILGQKVEFLVSFYNNEISEKSEIFDDQFSVERPDGSNFTLKIRSTKLEDSAMYFCASRANGLAGDYEQYFGPGTRLTVT.

The chain's CDR3 is CASSSQLLNYGYTF. In DNA form, the CDR3 reads TGTGCCAGCAGCTCACAGTTGTTAAACTATGGCTACACCTTC. The chain has TRBV7-9 and TRBJ1-2; D is uncertain. The germline V gene encodes CDR1 SEHNR and CDR2 FQNEAQ (reference sequence). V was pared by 4 bases and J by 2 bases, with 11 bases between. The CDR3 has 14 residues.

This clone was found a few times. The identical CDR3 is also encoded by other nucleotide sequences in the sample. V and J are TRBV2 and TRBJ1-6, with 8 bases matching TRBD1. There are 13 residues in the CDR3. From germline, CDR1 is SNHLY and CDR2 FYNNEI. V dropped 8 bases and J dropped 7; count of bases not matched to a gene: 4. The chain's CDR3 is CASSGQGNSPLHF. The CDR3 nucleotides are TGTGCCAGCTCAGGACAGGGAAATTCACCCCTCCACTTT.

This clone was recorded only once. The CDR3 DNA is TGTGCCACCAGCAGCGGAACAGGGGCTGAGTACAATGAGCAGTTCTTC. Its translation: CATSSGTGAEYNEQFF. V is TRBV15 and J is TRBJ2-1, with 7 bases lining up with TRBD1. Germline trimming cut 3 bases from V and 4 bases from J; bases unmatched to any gene: 9. The CDR3 extends over 16 amino acids. Per germline, CDR1 LNHNV and CDR2 YYDKDF (reference sequence). The variable domain in full, completed from reference TRBV15 and TRBJ2-1, reads DAMVIQNPRYQVTQFGKPVTLSCSQTLNHNVMYWYQQKSSQAPKLLFHYYDKDFNNEADTPDNFQSRRPNTSFCFLDIRSPGLGDTAMYLCATSSGTGAEYNEQFFGPGTRLTVL.

In its sample, this clone was seen a few times. The junction shows a germline mismatch at one end, possibly a read error. The chain carries TRBV6-1 and TRBJ2-2, with D perhaps being TRBD1 or TRBD2 (5 bases each). In germline, CDR1 is MNHNS, CDR2 SASEGT. This CDR3 has 17 residues. CDR3 bases: TGTGCCAGCAGTAAAGGGACGATAGCGACGAACCCCGGGGAGCTGTTTTTT. Protein sequence: CASSKGTIATNPGELFF.

The chain combines TRBV14 with TRBJ2-2; possibly TRBD1 for D (5 bases). The V end lost 0 bases, the J end lost 6 bases, and 17 bases lay between the germline ends. Germline V gene sequence: CDR1 SGHDN, CDR2 FVKESK. The CDR3 is 17 amino acids. The CDR3 sequence: CASSQDMSTVIPGELFF. As DNA, the CDR3 is TGTGCCAGCAGCCAAGATATGTCGACAGTTATCCCCGGGGAGCTGTTTTTT.

This clone occurred a few times. CDR3 DNA sequence: TGTGCCATCAAACTGACAGGGTGGGTGACTGAAGCTTTCTTT. Translation: CAIKLTGWVTEAFF. The V gene is TRBV10-3, the J gene TRBJ1-1; 7 bases are shared with TRBD1. The J segment lost 5 bases and the V segment lost 7 bases, leaving 10 bases of the junction unmatched. The CDR3 consists of 14 residues. CDR1 and CDR2 (germline): ENHRY, SYGVKD.

This clone was found a few times. The chain combines TRBV30 with TRBJ1-6; no reliable D call. V lost 4 bases to trimming and J lost 3 bases, with 7 bases between them. The germline V gene encodes CDR1 GTSNPN and CDR2 SVGIG (reference sequence). The CDR3 is 13 amino acids. The CDR3 DNA sequence: TGTGCCTGGATGGACTTCTATAATTCACCCCTCCACTTT. Its translation is CAWMDFYNSPLHF.

The V call is TRBV4-2, the J call TRBJ1-2, with D unresolved. V was pared by 1 base and J by 4 bases, with 7 bases between. Germline CDR1 LGHNA, CDR2 YNFKEQ. The CDR3 runs 13 residues. CDR3 protein: CASSQVGSYGYTF. CDR3 sequence (DNA): TGTGCCAGCAGCCAAGTAGGGAGCTATGGCTACACCTTC.

The chain carries TRBV5-1 and TRBJ2-7; D is undetermined. Germline V lookup: CDR1 SGHRS, CDR2 YFSETQ. There are 13 residues in the CDR3. Trimming pared 0 bases from V and 7 bases from J, leaving 11 bases between. The CDR3 DNA follows: TGCGCCAGCAGCTTGGAGGGCGAGTGGGAGCAGTACTTC. It yields the protein CASSLEGEWEQYF.

The chain uses TRBV6-6 and TRBJ1-6; TRBD1 might be the D (5 bases). Germline-derived CDR1 and CDR2 are MNHNY and SVGAGI (reference sequence). The CDR3 runs 16 residues. Trimming left V 0 bases short and J 8 bases short, with 14 bases between. The CDR3 DNA reads as TGTGCCAGCAGTTACTCGGGACTCCCAAGGGATTCACCCCTCCACTTT. Protein sequence: CASSYSGLPRDSPLHF.

This clone was seen a handful of times. The chain carries TRBV3-1 (or the pseudogene TRBV3-2) and TRBJ2-7; D ambiguous. CDR1 is LGHDT and CDR2 is YNNKEL in the germline V gene (reference sequence). Trimming took 1 base from V and 5 from J, leaving 3 bases between them. There are 11 residues in the CDR3. The CDR3: CASSQGDEQYF. DNA of the CDR3: TGTGCCAGCAGCCAAGGAGACGAGCAGTACTTC.

The chain has TRBV28 and TRBJ1-1, with 10 bases identical to TRBD1. V lost 2 bases to trimming and J lost 3 bases; unmatched junction nucleotides: 9. The CDR3 is made up of 17 amino acids. CDR1 is MDHEN, CDR2 SYDVKM, per germline. CDR3 in DNA: TGTGCCAGCAGTTTAGAGGACAGGGGGTCAATGTACACTGAAGCTTTCTTT. Translating gives CASSLEDRGSMYTEAFF.

The genes are TRBV9 and TRBJ2-3; 8 nucleotides line up with TRBD2. V lost 0 bases, J lost 6 bases, and 6 bases stayed unmatched. Germline loops: CDR1 SGDLS, CDR2 YYNGEE. CDR3 size: 15 residues. CDR3 sequence (DNA): TGTGCCAGCAGCGTAGAAAGCGGGAGTGCGGATACGCAGTATTTT. Translating gives CASSVESGSADTQYF.

This clone has more than one count but fewer than ten. The chain carries TRBV3-1 (or the pseudogene TRBV3-2) and TRBJ2-7; 9 bases are a match to TRBD2. Germline lookup yields CDR1 LGHDT and CDR2 YNNKEL (reference sequence). Unmatched junction bases numbered 8, after V lost 5 bases and J lost 3 bases. The CDR3 is 15 residues long. The CDR3 DNA is TGTGCCAGCAGCGGCCCTTCTAGCGGGAACTACGAGCAGTACTTC. Amino acids: CASSGPSSGNYEQYF.

The V gene is TRBV6-5, the J gene TRBJ1-5; D is unclear. CDR1 is MNHEY and CDR2 is SVGAGI in the germline V gene. V dropped 6 bases and J dropped 0 bases, with 3 bases sitting between them. The CDR3 extends over 12 amino acids. The chain's CDR3 is CASRTSNQPQHF. The CDR3 nucleotides read TGTGCCAGCAGGACTAGCAATCAGCCCCAGCATTTT.

The gene calls are TRBV20-1 and TRBJ2-7; TRBD2 aligns across 7 bases. V trimming: 3 bases; J trimming: 9 bases; junction bases outside the gene matches: 14. This CDR3 spans 14 amino acids. Germline CDR1 is DFQATT and CDR2 is SNEGSKA (reference sequence). The CDR3 spells CSASRTSVGTLQYF. DNA for the CDR3: TGCAGTGCTAGTCGGACTAGTGTCGGGACTCTGCAGTACTTC.

V is TRBV28 and J is TRBJ1-1; 8 bases are a match to TRBD1. Trimming removed 6 bases from V and 3 bases from J; junction bases left unmatched: 12. Germline CDR1 MDHEN, CDR2 SYDVKM. The CDR3 loop spans 16 amino acids. The chain's CDR3 is CASRTGTGVSYTEAFF. As DNA, the CDR3 is TGTGCCAGCAGAACCGGGACAGGAGTTTCTTACACTGAAGCTTTCTTT.

This chain uses TRBV28 with TRBJ2-7, with D possibly being TRBD2 (5 bases). In germline, CDR1 is MDHEN, CDR2 SYDVKM. Trimming took off 7 bases at V and 5 bases at J, with 21 bases between the two ends. This CDR3 has 15 residues. CDR3 region: CASKKFRTSSNEQYF. CDR3 DNA sequence: TGTGCCAGCAAGAAATTTAGGACGTCTAGCAACGAGCAGTACTTC.

The sample holds one count of this clone. The CDR3 protein is CASSVGQGDTQYF. The CDR3 DNA sequence: TGTGCCAGCAGCGTAGGACAGGGGGATACGCAGTATTTT. The chain employs TRBV9 and TRBJ2-3; 8 positions agree with TRBD1. V was clipped by 0 bases and J by 6 bases; unmatched bases: 0. This CDR3 has 13 residues. Looked up from germline, CDR1 is SGDLS and CDR2 is YYNGEE.

The J gene is TRBJ2-2, the V gene TRBV10-3; no clear D. V lost 6 bases to trimming and J lost 3 bases, with 8 bases between them. Germline V gene data show CDR1 as ENHRY and CDR2 as SYGVKD. The CDR3 consists of 13 residues. Written as DNA, the CDR3 is TGTGCCATCAGCGGATTATACACCGGGGAGCTGTTTTTT. Translated, it gives CAISGLYTGELFF.

The genes are TRBV24-1 and TRBJ2-3, with D unresolved. The CDR3 runs 13 residues. V dropped 4 bases and J dropped 2 bases, with 6 bases sitting between them. Germline values: CDR1 KGHDR, CDR2 SFDVKD. The CDR3 protein is CATSDPPTDTQYF. For the CDR3, the DNA is TGTGCCACCAGTGACCCCCCCACAGATACGCAGTATTTT.

The CDR3 DNA reads TGCGCCAGCAGCTTGCGGGGGATGGATACGCAGTATTTT. As protein: CASSLRGMDTQYF. V and J are TRBV5-1 and TRBJ2-3; possibly TRBD2 for D (6 bases). CDR1 SGHRS and CDR2 YFSETQ come from the germline V gene. Trimming took 1 base from V and 6 from J, leaving 9 bases between them. The CDR3 contains 13 residues.

The J gene is TRBJ2-5, the V gene TRBV5-6, with D hard to call. Germline values: CDR1 SGHDT, CDR2 YYEEEE. The V end lost 0 bases, the J end lost 7 bases, and 10 bases lay between the germline ends. CDR3 size: 13 residues. CDR3 nucleotide sequence: TGTGCCAGCAGCTTGGAAAGGGCCCCGACCCAGTACTTC. It codes for CASSLERAPTQYF.

This clone turned up a few times. This sequence joins TRBV30 and TRBJ1-2; 10 nucleotides agree with TRBD1. Germline V gene data show CDR1 as GTSNPN and CDR2 as SVGIG (reference sequence). V shed 2 bases and J 7 bases; nucleotides not matched to a gene: 10. CDR3 length: 15 amino acids. For the CDR3, the DNA is TGTGCCTGGAGTCCTCGGACAGGGGGACGAGTTGGCTACACCTTC. Translation gives CAWSPRTGGRVGYTF. The full variable domain, its missing parts supplied by reference TRBV30 and TRBJ1-2, is SQTIHQWPATLVQPVGSPLSLECTVEGTSNPNLYWYRQAAGRGLQLLFYSVGIGQISSEVPQNLSASRPQDRQFILSSKKLLLSDSGFYLCAWSPRTGGRVGYTFGSGTRLTVV.

The V call is TRBV6-2 or TRBV6-3, the J call TRBJ2-3; D might be TRBD2 (6 bases). V lost 0 bases, J lost 3 bases, and 10 bases lay in between. Germline V gives CDR1 MNHEY, CDR2 SVGEGT. The length of the CDR3 is 15 residues. CDR3 sequence reads: CASSYSSGVTDTQYF. The DNA of the CDR3 is TGTGCCAGCAGTTACTCGTCGGGAGTTACAGATACGCAGTATTTT.

The genes are TRBV29-1 and TRBJ2-7; 14 nucleotides align to TRBD2. Germline CDR1 reads SQVTM; CDR2 reads ANQGSEA. V shed 1 base, J shed 7 bases, and the junction held 9 bases outside the gene matches. The CDR3 is 16 amino acids. CDR3 sequence: CSVEVSGLAGGREQYF. CDR3 sequence (DNA): TGCAGCGTTGAAGTTTCCGGACTAGCGGGAGGTAGGGAGCAGTACTTC.